One and the same sample provided the 27 T cell receptor beta chains below, sequenced in a study of shared clonotypes between healthy human individuals. CD45RO-negative, CCR7-positively selected cells formed the naive CD8 fraction, excluding terminally differentiated effector memory CD45RA+ cells. Only in-frame clones appear in the TCRdb table, and some are missing; sequencing was by immunoSEQ multiplex PCR. The table lists more than 2 million clones, just under 95% of them singletons. The material sequenced was naive CD8+ T cells from PBMCs. The receptors originated from a young man in good health. Some clones in this sample may be carry-over from other donors' samples.

This clone was detected only once. The chain carries TRBV7-9 and TRBJ2-7; D remains ambiguous. The CDR3 runs to 15 residues. With 5 bases removed from V and 0 bases from J, the gap between germline ends came to 14 bases. The V gene's germline CDR1 is SEHNR and CDR2 FQNEAQ (reference sequence). The chain's CDR3 is CASSREISPSYEQYF. CDR3 bases: TGTGCCAGCAGCCGCGAGATTTCACCCTCCTACGAGCAGTACTTC.

V gene TRBV1 combines with J gene TRBJ1-2; the table's D call, TRBD1, has no DNA check behind it. TRBV1 is described as a pseudogene. The CDR3 is made up of 16 amino acids. CDR3 loop: CTSSHPDRGHHVGYTF. In DNA form, the CDR3 reads TGCACCAGCAGCCACCCCGACAGGGGCCACCATGTAGGTTACACCTTC.

For the CDR3, the DNA is TGTGCCAGCAGCTCGTCCGACGGCTACGAGCAGTACTTC. Its translation is CASSSSDGYEQYF. The chain joins TRBV7-3 to TRBJ2-7; D is undetermined. The CDR3 extends over 13 amino acids. CDR1 is SGHTA and CDR2 is FQGTGA in the germline V gene. Trimming took 4 bases from V and 3 from J, leaving 10 bases between them.

On this clone itself: Other nucleotide sequences in the sample specify the same CDR3. The genes are TRBV27 and TRBJ2-1; maybe TRBD2 (6 bases). The CDR3 is 12 residues long. Germline V CDR1 and CDR2: MNHEY, SMNVEV (reference sequence). V gave up 3 bases and J gave up 7 bases, with 7 bases separating them. The CDR3 DNA reads TGTGCCAGCAGTTTCGGAGGGAATGAGCAGTTCTTC. Translation gives CASSFGGNEQFF.

CDR3 protein: CTSPVSGGALSYEQYF. DNA for the CDR3: TGCACCAGCCCTGTCTCGGGGGGGGCTCTCTCCTACGAGCAGTACTTC. The chain carries TRBV29-1 and TRBJ2-7, with TRBD2 matching 8 bases. CDR1 SQVTM and CDR2 ANQGSEA come from the germline V gene. The CDR3 length is 16 residues.

The chain is built from TRBV19 and TRBJ1-5, with TRBD1 matching over 7 bases. Per germline, CDR1 LNHDA and CDR2 SQIVND (reference sequence). V shed 3 bases and J 6 bases; nucleotides not matched to a gene: 11. This CDR3 is built from 16 residues. CDR3 loop: CASSIMAGGVGQPQHF. The CDR3 DNA reads as TGTGCCAGTAGTATCATGGCAGGGGGGGTGGGTCAGCCCCAGCATTTT. Full variable domain (outside the CDR3, taken from reference TRBV19 and TRBJ1-5): DGGITQSPKYLFRKEGQNVTLSCEQNLNHDAMYWYRQDPGQGLRLIYYSQIVNDFQKGDIAEGYSVSREKKESFPLTVTSAQKNPTAFYLCASSIMAGGVGQPQHFGDGTRLSIL.

The rearrangement uses TRBV4-1 and TRBJ2-1; D gene uncertain. Deletions cut 5 bases from V and 2 bases from J, with 10 bases between. Germline V lookup: CDR1 MGHRA, CDR2 YSYEKL. This CDR3 spans 14 amino acids. The CDR3 loop is CASSADLTYNEQFF. CDR3 coding DNA: TGCGCCAGCAGCGCAGATTTGACCTACAATGAGCAGTTCTTC.

V gene TRBV9 combines with J gene TRBJ1-2, with 8 bases matching TRBD1. J lost 2 bases, V lost 3 bases, and 6 bases had no gene match. The length of the CDR3 is 15 residues. The germline V gene has CDR1 SGDLS and CDR2 YYNGEE. The CDR3 sequence is CASSGRTGPNYGYTF. The CDR3 coding sequence is TGTGCCAGCAGCGGACGGACAGGGCCAAACTATGGCTACACCTTC.

J is TRBJ2-1 and V is TRBV2; 10 bases agree with TRBD1. The CDR3 contains 16 residues. The junction had 9 bases not matched to a gene; V was cut back by 8 bases and J by 2 bases. The germline V gene encodes CDR1 SNHLY and CDR2 FYNNEI. CDR3 amino acids: CASGGDRGRTYNEQFF. DNA of the CDR3: TGTGCCAGCGGAGGTGACAGGGGGCGTACCTACAATGAGCAGTTCTTC.

The V gene is TRBV27, the J gene TRBJ1-1; 7 nucleotides line up with TRBD1. This CDR3 comprises 14 residues. V gave up 4 bases and J gave up 6 bases; unmatched junction bases: 8. Germline V lookup: CDR1 MNHEY, CDR2 SMNVEV (reference sequence). The CDR3 bases are TGTGCCAGCAGTTCTCTGACAGGGAGGCCTGAAGCTTTCTTT. It translates to CASSSLTGRPEAFF.

The chain uses TRBV13 and TRBJ2-5; 14 bases map to TRBD2. Germline values: CDR1 PRHDT, CDR2 FYEKMQ (reference sequence). The CDR3 contains 16 residues. J lost 2 bases, V lost 5 bases, and 4 bases had no gene match. The CDR3 DNA sequence: TGTGCCAGCAGCACCCGACTAGCGGGAGGGCAAGAGACCCAGTACTTC. Translating gives CASSTRLAGGQETQYF.

The V and J genes are TRBV29-1 and TRBJ1-4; TRBD1 aligns across 11 bases. Germline V gives CDR1 SQVTM, CDR2 ANQGSEA. CDR3 size: 12 residues. In nucleotides, the CDR3 is TGCGCCGGGGACAGGGGGAATGAAAAACTGTTTTTT. Encoded protein: CAGDRGNEKLFF.

This chain joins TRBV6-1 and TRBJ2-7; 8 nucleotides match TRBD2. The CDR3 totals 13 residues. Germline V gene lookup returns CDR1 MNHNS and CDR2 SASEGT. V lost 4 bases to trimming and J lost 7 bases; unmatched junction nucleotides: 6. CDR3 DNA sequence: TGTGCCAGCAGTGGCGGGAGGCTGAGGGAGCAGTACTTC. Its translation: CASSGGRLREQYF.

V gene TRBV7-9 combines with J gene TRBJ1-1, with D hard to call. The CDR3 totals 13 residues. V was trimmed by 2 bases and J by 4 bases, leaving 8 bases between them. Germline V gene lookup returns CDR1 SEHNR and CDR2 FQNEAQ (reference sequence). CDR3: CASSLSTFTEAFF. Written as DNA, the CDR3 is TGTGCCAGCAGCTTATCGACGTTCACTGAAGCTTTCTTT.

The V gene is TRBV19, the J gene TRBJ2-1; 10 bases match TRBD2. Germline V gene lookup returns CDR1 LNHDA and CDR2 SQIVND (reference sequence). The V and J ends lost 5 bases and 6 bases, in that order; junction bases with no gene match: 4. CDR3 length equals 14 residues. Here the CDR3 DNA reads TGTGCCAGTAGTTGGACTAGCGGTATCAATGAGCAGTTCTTC. The encoded protein is CASSWTSGINEQFF.

This rearrangement joins TRBV29-1 to TRBJ1-2; tentatively, D is TRBD1 (6 bases). CDR1 and CDR2 (germline): SQVTM, ANQGSEA. Trimming stripped 6 bases from V and 4 bases from J, with 18 bases between. The CDR3 extends over 14 amino acids. The CDR3, as DNA: TGCAGCGTGGTAGGACAAGGAGGGGGCTATGGCTACACCTTC. Translation gives CSVVGQGGGYGYTF.

The chain is built from TRBV2 and TRBJ1-2; weak D call: TRBD1 (5 bases). Germline V gene lookup returns CDR1 SNHLY and CDR2 FYNNEI. The V end lost 7 bases, the J end lost 2 bases, and 17 bases lay between the germline ends. CDR3 length: 15 amino acids. The CDR3 DNA sequence: TGTGCCAGCAATACCCCTCATGCAGGGAACTATGGCTACACCTTC. It codes for CASNTPHAGNYGYTF.

The chain combines TRBV28 with TRBJ2-7; D remains ambiguous. The germline V and J ends were trimmed by 4 bases and 9 bases, with 25 bases remaining between them. The germline V gene encodes CDR1 MDHEN and CDR2 SYDVKM. The CDR3 spans 16 residues. CDR3 sequence reads: CASSSPSLIDQIGQYF. The CDR3 bases are TGTGCCAGCAGTTCCCCATCTTTAATCGACCAAATAGGGCAGTACTTC.

V and J are TRBV28 and TRBJ1-1; D may be TRBD1 (6 bases). Trimming took 5 bases from V and 1 from J, leaving 11 bases between them. Looked up from germline, CDR1 is MDHEN and CDR2 is SYDVKM. The CDR3 runs to 14 residues. CDR3 DNA: TGTGCCAGCAGTGTGAGGGGGAGGAACACTGAAGCTTTCTTT. Its translation is CASSVRGRNTEAFF.

The V call is TRBV13, the J call TRBJ2-1; 14 nucleotides align to TRBD2. Trimming took 5 bases from V and 13 from J; bases not matched to a gene: 16. Germline V gene data show CDR1 as PRHDT and CDR2 as FYEKMQ (reference sequence). This CDR3 region has 17 residues. CDR3: CASSPAPRGLAGGSQFF. The CDR3 DNA sequence: TGTGCCAGCAGCCCCGCCCCCCGAGGACTAGCGGGAGGTTCCCAGTTCTTC.

In its sample, this clone was seen once. The rearrangement uses TRBV7-6 and TRBJ2-5, with TRBD2 matching 7 bases. This CDR3 has 17 amino acids. The junction had 12 bases not matched to a gene; V was cut back by 4 bases and J by 1 base. Germline-derived CDR1 and CDR2 are SGHVS and FNYEAQ. The CDR3: CASSSKPGRGSQETQYF. The CDR3 DNA follows: TGTGCCAGCAGCTCGAAACCGGGGAGGGGCAGCCAAGAGACCCAGTACTTC.

The V call is TRBV11-1, the J call TRBJ2-5; D possibly corresponds to TRBD1 (6 bases). Deletions cut 5 bases from V and 5 bases from J, with 12 bases between. This CDR3 contains 13 residues. Germline loops: CDR1 SGHAT, CDR2 FQDESV (reference sequence). The CDR3 DNA reads TGTGCCAGCAGCCAAACAGGGTCCGAGACCCAGTACTTC. Residues: CASSQTGSETQYF.

V is TRBV7-9 and J is TRBJ2-1; 9 bases are shared with TRBD2. Germline trimming cut 3 bases from V and 9 bases from J; bases unmatched to any gene: 6. Germline CDR1 and CDR2: SEHNR and FQNEAQ (reference sequence). The CDR3 covers 14 residues. DNA of the CDR3: TGTGCCAGCAGCTTTGCGGGAGGGCATACTGAGCAGTTCTTC. This sequence encodes CASSFAGGHTEQFF.

V usage is TRBV7-3 and J usage is TRBJ2-2; TRBD1 is a possible D gene (6 bases). Trimming left V 5 bases short and J 5 bases short, with 12 bases between. CDR1 is SGHTA, CDR2 FQGTGA, per germline. CDR3 length: 14 residues. This chain's CDR3 is CASSLSGATGELFF. Written as DNA, the CDR3 is TGTGCCAGCAGCCTGTCAGGGGCTACCGGGGAGCTGTTTTTT. Drawing the rest from reference TRBV7-3 and TRBJ2-2, the complete variable domain is GAGVSQTPSNKVTEKGKYVELRCDPISGHTALYWYRQSLGQGPEFLIYFQGTGAADDSGLPNDRFFAVRPEGSVSTLKIQRTERGDSAVYLCASSLSGATGELFFGEGSRLTVL.

This clone appeared a single time. The V gene is TRBV4-3, the J gene TRBJ1-2, with 8 bases that match TRBD1. The germline V gene has CDR1 LGHNA and CDR2 YSLEER. The V gene end was trimmed by 0 bases and the J gene end by 4 bases; junction bases not matched to a gene: 4. This CDR3 region has 15 residues. The DNA for the CDR3 is TGCGCCAGCAGCCAAGATCACAGGGGGGTCTATGGCTACACCTTC. Translating it yields CASSQDHRGVYGYTF.

V and J are TRBV13 and TRBJ2-3, with no clear D. In germline, CDR1 is PRHDT, CDR2 FYEKMQ (reference sequence). Trimming pared 4 bases from V and 2 bases from J, leaving 19 bases between. The CDR3 is 17 residues long. The CDR3 reads CASSSKTGVALTDTQYF. CDR3 DNA sequence: TGTGCCAGCAGCTCTAAGACCGGAGTAGCCCTCACAGATACGCAGTATTTT.

Here the CDR3 DNA reads TGTGCCAGCAGCACCCGACTAGCGGGTACCTCCTACGAGCAGTACTTC. Protein: CASSTRLAGTSYEQYF. This chain links TRBV7-9 with TRBJ2-7; TRBD2 aligns across 10 bases. V was clipped by 5 bases and J by 0 bases; unmatched bases: 7. The CDR3 is 16 residues long. Looked up from germline, CDR1 is SEHNR and CDR2 is FQNEAQ (reference sequence).